One and the same sample provided the 9 T cell receptor beta chains below, sequenced in a study of blood T cell repertoires in COVID-19. Assay: immunoSEQ multiplex PCR; the TCRdb copy retains only in-frame clones and omits some. The sample includes tens of thousands of clones, less than 85% of them seen just once. The sample taken for sequencing was peripheral blood. The origin of the receptors is a woman in her 70s with acute or convalescent COVID-19.

V usage is TRBV6-5 and J usage is TRBJ1-3; tentatively, D is TRBD1 (6 bases). Germline V lookup: CDR1 MNHEY, CDR2 SVGAGI. CDR3 length: 14 residues. The V end lost 5 bases, the J end lost 2 bases, and 10 bases lay between the germline ends. The CDR3 spells CASSQAGAGNTIYF. CDR3 in DNA: TGTGCCAGCAGTCAGGCAGGGGCTGGAAACACCATATATTTT.

The J gene is TRBJ1-2, the V gene TRBV6-1; TRBD1 aligns across 8 bases. The V segment lost 2 bases and the J segment 2 bases; nucleotides outside the gene matches: 1. The CDR3 covers 14 residues. In germline, CDR1 is MNHNS, CDR2 SASEGT. The CDR3 DNA reads as TGTGCCAGCAGTGAAAGGACAGGGAACTATGGCTACACCTTC. Its protein product is CASSERTGNYGYTF.

Regarding this clone: Additional DNA sequences in this sample encode the identical CDR3. The chain employs TRBV9 and TRBJ2-1; D remains ambiguous. Trimming removed 1 base from V and 0 bases from J, with 8 bases in between. This CDR3 spans 15 amino acids. Germline assignment: CDR1 SGDLS and CDR2 YYNGEE. The CDR3 sequence is CASSVKTSSYNEQFF. DNA of the CDR3: TGTGCCAGCAGCGTAAAAACCAGCTCCTACAATGAGCAGTTCTTC.

The chain joins TRBV7-2 to TRBJ1-4; D not certain. Trimming cost V 5 bases and J 0 bases, with 10 bases left between them. The CDR3 is 15 residues long. From germline, CDR1 is SGHTA and CDR2 FQGNSA. In DNA, the CDR3 is TGTGCCAGCAGCCCCTCTTCGGCAACTAATGAAAAACTGTTTTTT. Translated, it gives CASSPSSATNEKLFF.

This chain joins TRBV3-1 (or the pseudogene TRBV3-2) and TRBJ2-1; D unresolved. The CDR3 is 14 residues long. Trimming took 5 bases from V and 6 from J, leaving 14 bases between them. Germline lookup yields CDR1 LGHDT and CDR2 YNNKEL (reference sequence). The CDR3 loop is CASSWQTPANEQFF. DNA for the CDR3: TGTGCCAGCAGCTGGCAGACTCCGGCCAATGAGCAGTTCTTC.

A note on this clone: The limits of the CDR3 on the DNA are not certain, so only TCRdb's listed CDR3 is given. The rearrangement joins TRBV5-1 to TRBJ2-2; TRBD2 is the table's D call, not checked against the DNA. The CDR3 is 17 residues long, counting both termini. CDR1 is SGHRS, CDR2 YFSETQ, per germline. The CDR3 sequence is CASSPIVRGVRFGELFF.

The chain recombines TRBV28 with TRBJ2-1; 9 nucleotides align to TRBD2. CDR3 size: 18 residues. The germline V gene has CDR1 MDHEN and CDR2 SYDVKM. J lost 7 bases, V lost 5 bases, and 18 bases had no gene match. CDR3 loop: CASSRGGGGGGAKNEQFF. The CDR3 coding sequence is TGTGCCAGCAGTCGGGGAGGTGGAGGCGGGGGGGCCAAGAATGAGCAGTTCTTC. The complete variable domain, with remaining parts taken from reference TRBV28 and TRBJ2-1, reads DVKVTQSSRYLVKRTGEKVFLECVQDMDHENMFWYRQDPGLGLRLIYFSYDVKMKEKGDIPEGYSVSREKKERFSLILESASTNQTSMYLCASSRGGGGGGAKNEQFFGPGTRLTVL.

The genes are TRBV18 and TRBJ2-6; 9 positions match TRBD2. This CDR3 is 17 amino acids long. J was trimmed by 2 bases and V by 6 bases; bases with no gene match: 8. From germline, CDR1 is KGHSH and CDR2 LQKENI. CDR3 in DNA: TGTGCCAGCTCCCCGAGCGGGGGGATGGCTGGGGCCAACGTCCTGACTTTC. This translates into CASSPSGGMAGANVLTF.

The chain has TRBV29-1 and TRBJ2-1; 7 bases align to TRBD1. Germline assignment: CDR1 SQVTM and CDR2 ANQGSEA. The CDR3 has 15 residues. The V segment lost 2 bases and the J segment 6 bases; nucleotides outside the gene matches: 10. Here the CDR3 reads CSVEQAGTASNEQFF. The CDR3, as DNA: TGCAGCGTTGAACAAGCCGGGACAGCGAGCAATGAGCAGTTCTTC.